This T cell receptor beta chain derives from a study of siplizumab effects on memory and regulatory T cells. Study-wide results and caveats: A minor share of alloreactive clones matched unstimulated subsets. Naive T cells, seemingly more diverse than memory cells, seemed major alloresponse contributors.

This clone showed up just a few times. What it binds is not known. Produced via immunoSEQ multiplex PCR; TCRdb's table is partial and in-frame only. In the table there are about 13,000 clones, under 40% of which are singletons. Germline trimming cut 6 bases from V and 8 bases from J; bases unmatched to any gene: 7. CDR3 length equals 16 residues. Germline V CDR1 and CDR2: LNHDA, SQIVND (reference sequence). As described, mixed lymphocyte reaction cells underwent coculture at 37°C for a duration of roughly six days. The authors labelled responder PBMCs with CFSE and stimulator PBMCs with Violet Dye, and mixed them 1:1.

The sample consisted of CFSE-low (dividing) CD8+ T cells sorted from an allogeneic mixed lymphocyte reaction. The TCR originated in a human donor in good health; the cells came from an allogeneic mixed lymphocyte reaction. The rearrangement links TRBV19 to TRBJ2-1, with 16 bases that match TRBD2. The CDR3 protein is CASSGTSGRAVYEQFF. CDR3 nucleotides: TGTGCCAGTAGCGGGACTAGCGGGAGGGCCGTCTATGAGCAGTTCTTC.